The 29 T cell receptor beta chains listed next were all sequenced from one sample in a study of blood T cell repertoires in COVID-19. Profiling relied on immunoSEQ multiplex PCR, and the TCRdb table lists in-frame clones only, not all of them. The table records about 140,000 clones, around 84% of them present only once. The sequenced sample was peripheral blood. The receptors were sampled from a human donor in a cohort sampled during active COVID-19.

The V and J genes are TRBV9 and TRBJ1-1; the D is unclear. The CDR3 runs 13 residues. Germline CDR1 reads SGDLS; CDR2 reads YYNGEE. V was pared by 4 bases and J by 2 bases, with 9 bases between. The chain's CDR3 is CASSSLVNTEAFF. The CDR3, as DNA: TGTGCCAGCAGCTCCCTAGTTAACACTGAAGCTTTCTTT.

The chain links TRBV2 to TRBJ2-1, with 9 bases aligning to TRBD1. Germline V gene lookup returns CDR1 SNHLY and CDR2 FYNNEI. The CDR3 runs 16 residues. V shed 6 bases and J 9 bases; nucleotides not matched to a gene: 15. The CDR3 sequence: CASRKRPGQGTFEQFF. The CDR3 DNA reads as TGTGCCAGCAGAAAAAGACCGGGACAGGGTACCTTTGAGCAGTTCTTC.

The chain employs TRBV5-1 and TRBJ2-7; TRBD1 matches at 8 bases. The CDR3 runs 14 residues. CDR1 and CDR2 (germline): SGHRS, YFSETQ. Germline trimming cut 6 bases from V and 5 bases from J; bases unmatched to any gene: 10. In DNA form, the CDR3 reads TGCGCCAGCAAAAACCAGGGGGCGCAGGACGAGCAGTACTTC. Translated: CASKNQGAQDEQYF.

This CDR3 reads CARSSVKLETQYF. The CDR3 DNA sequence: TGTGCCAGAAGCTCCGTTAAACTAGAGACCCAGTACTTC. The chain has TRBV5-3 and TRBJ2-5; D not certain. TRBV5-3 is placed among ORFs of uncertain function. This CDR3 has 13 amino acids. Trimming left V 3 bases short and J 4 bases short, with 10 bases between.

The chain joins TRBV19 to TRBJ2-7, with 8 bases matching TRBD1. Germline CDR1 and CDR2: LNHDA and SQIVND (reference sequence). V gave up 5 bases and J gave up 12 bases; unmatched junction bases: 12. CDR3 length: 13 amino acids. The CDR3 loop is CASSPTGQGSLYF. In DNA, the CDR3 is TGTGCCAGTAGTCCAACCGGACAGGGAAGTCTGTACTTC.

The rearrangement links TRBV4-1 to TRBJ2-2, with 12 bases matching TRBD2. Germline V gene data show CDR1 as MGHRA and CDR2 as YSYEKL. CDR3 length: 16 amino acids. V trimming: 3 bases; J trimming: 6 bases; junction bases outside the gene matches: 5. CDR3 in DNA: TGCGCCAGCAGCCAGGATGCTAGCGGGAGGGCCGGGGAGCTGTTTTTT. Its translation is CASSQDASGRAGELFF.

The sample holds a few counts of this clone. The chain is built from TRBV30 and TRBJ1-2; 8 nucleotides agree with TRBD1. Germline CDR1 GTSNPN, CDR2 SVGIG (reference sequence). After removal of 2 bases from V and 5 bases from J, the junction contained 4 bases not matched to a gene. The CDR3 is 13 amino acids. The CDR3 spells CAWSPGGYYGYTF. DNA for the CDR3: TGTGCCTGGAGTCCAGGGGGCTATTATGGCTACACCTTC.

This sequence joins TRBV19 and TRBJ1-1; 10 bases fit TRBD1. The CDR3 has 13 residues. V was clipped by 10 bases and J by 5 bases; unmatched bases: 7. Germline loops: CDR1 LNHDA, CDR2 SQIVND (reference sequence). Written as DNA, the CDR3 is TGTGCCACCCGGACAGGGGGAGGAACTGAAGCTTTCTTT. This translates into CATRTGGGTEAFF.

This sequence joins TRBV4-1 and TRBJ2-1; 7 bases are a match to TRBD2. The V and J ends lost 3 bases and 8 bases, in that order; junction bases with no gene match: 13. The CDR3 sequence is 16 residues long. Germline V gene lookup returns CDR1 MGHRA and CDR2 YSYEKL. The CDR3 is CASSQELARLGYEQFF. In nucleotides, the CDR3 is TGCGCCAGCAGCCAGGAACTAGCGCGCCTAGGGTATGAGCAGTTCTTC.

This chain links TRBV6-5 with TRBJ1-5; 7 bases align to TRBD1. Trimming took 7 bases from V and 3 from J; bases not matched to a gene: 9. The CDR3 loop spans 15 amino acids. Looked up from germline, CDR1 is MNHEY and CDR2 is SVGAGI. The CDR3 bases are TGTGCCAGCAACTCGATTACAGGGGTCAATCAGCCCCAGCATTTT. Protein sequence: CASNSITGVNQPQHF.

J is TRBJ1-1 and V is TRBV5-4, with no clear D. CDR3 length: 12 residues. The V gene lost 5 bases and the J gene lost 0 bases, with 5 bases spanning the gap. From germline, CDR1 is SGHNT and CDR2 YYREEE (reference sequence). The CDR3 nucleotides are TGTGCCAGCAGTCCTTTGAACACTGAAGCTTTCTTT. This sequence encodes CASSPLNTEAFF.

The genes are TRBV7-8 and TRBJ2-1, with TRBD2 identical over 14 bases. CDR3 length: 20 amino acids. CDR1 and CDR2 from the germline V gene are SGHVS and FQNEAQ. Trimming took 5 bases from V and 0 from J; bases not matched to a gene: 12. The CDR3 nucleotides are TGTGCCAGCAGCCTCCGTCGACTAGCGGGGGGGAGGAGCTCCTACAATGAGCAGTTCTTC. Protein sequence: CASSLRRLAGGRSSYNEQFF.

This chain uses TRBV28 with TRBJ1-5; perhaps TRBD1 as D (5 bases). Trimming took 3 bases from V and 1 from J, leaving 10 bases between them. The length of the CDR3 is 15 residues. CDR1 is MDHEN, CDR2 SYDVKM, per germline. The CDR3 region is CASSFGGGSNQPQHF. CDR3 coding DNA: TGTGCCAGCAGTTTCGGGGGAGGAAGCAATCAGCCCCAGCATTTT.

CDR3 sequence: CASSLGVGGSYNEQFF. Here the CDR3 DNA reads TGCGCCAGCAGCTTGGGGGTAGGGGGATCCTACAATGAGCAGTTCTTC. The chain joins TRBV5-1 to TRBJ2-1; D possibly corresponds to TRBD1 (6 bases). The CDR3 extends over 16 amino acids. The germline gives CDR1 SGHRS, CDR2 YFSETQ. V was cut by 0 bases and J by 1 base, with 11 bases left in between.

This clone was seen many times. The CDR3 DNA is TGTGCCATCAGTGAGTCCGGGAGCACCGGGGAGCTGTTTTTT. Protein sequence: CAISESGSTGELFF. The chain employs TRBV10-3 and TRBJ2-2, with D possibly being TRBD2 (6 bases). V lost 0 bases, J lost 4 bases, and 6 bases lay in between. Germline CDR1 ENHRY, CDR2 SYGVKD. This CDR3 spans 14 amino acids.

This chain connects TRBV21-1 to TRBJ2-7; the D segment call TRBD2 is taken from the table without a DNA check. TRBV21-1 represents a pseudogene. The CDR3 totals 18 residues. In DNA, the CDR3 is TGTGCCAGCTCTCGGACAGGGACAGGACTAGCGAAGACCTACGAGCAGTACTTC. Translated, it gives CASSRTGTGLAKTYEQYF.

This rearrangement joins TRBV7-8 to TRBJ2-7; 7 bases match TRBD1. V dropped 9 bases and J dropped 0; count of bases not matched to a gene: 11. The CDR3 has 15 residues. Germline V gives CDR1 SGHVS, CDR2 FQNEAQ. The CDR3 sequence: CARGARQGISYEQYF. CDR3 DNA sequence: TGTGCCAGGGGGGCGAGACAGGGAATCTCCTACGAGCAGTACTTC.

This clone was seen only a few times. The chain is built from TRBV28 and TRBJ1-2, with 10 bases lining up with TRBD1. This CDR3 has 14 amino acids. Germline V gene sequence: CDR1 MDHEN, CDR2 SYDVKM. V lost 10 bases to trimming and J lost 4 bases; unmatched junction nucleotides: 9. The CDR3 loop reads CATNLGQGPYGYTF. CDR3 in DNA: TGTGCCACAAACCTGGGACAGGGGCCCTATGGCTACACCTTC.

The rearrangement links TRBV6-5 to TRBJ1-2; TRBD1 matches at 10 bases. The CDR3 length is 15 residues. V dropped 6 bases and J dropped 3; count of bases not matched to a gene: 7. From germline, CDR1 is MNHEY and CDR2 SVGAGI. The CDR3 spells CASSTGQGKDYGYTF. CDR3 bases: TGTGCCAGCAGCACGGGACAGGGGAAAGACTATGGCTACACCTTC.

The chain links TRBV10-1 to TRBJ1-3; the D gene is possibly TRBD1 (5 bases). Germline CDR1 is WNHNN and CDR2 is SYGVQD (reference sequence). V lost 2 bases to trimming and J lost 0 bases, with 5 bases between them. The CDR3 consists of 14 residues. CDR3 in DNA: TGCGCCAGCAGTGAGGACAGCTCTGGAAACACCATATATTTT. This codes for CASSEDSSGNTIYF.

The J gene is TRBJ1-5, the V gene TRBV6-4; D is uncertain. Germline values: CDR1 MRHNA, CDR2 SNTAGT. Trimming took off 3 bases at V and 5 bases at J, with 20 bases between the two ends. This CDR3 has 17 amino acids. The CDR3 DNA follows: TGTGCCAGCAGTGAGTTTTTAACGTGGCAGTCAGATCAGCCCCAGCATTTT. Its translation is CASSEFLTWQSDQPQHF.

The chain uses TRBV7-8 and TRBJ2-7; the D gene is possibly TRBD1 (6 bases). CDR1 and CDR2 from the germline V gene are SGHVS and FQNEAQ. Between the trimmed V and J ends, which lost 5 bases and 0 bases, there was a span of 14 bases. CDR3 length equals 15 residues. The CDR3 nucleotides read TGTGCCAGCAGCCCCCGACAGGCCACCTCCTACGAGCAGTACTTC. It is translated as CASSPRQATSYEQYF. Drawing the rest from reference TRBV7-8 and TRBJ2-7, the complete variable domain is GAGVSQSPRYKVAKRGQDVALRCDPISGHVSLFWYQQALGQGPEFLTYFQNEAQLDKSGLPSDRFFAERPEGSVSTLKIQRTQQEDSAVYLCASSPRQATSYEQYFGPGTRLTVT.

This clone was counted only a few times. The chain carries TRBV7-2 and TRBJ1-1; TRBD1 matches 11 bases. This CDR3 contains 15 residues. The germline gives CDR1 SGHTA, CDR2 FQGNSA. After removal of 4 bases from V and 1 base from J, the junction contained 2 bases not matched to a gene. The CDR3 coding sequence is TGTGCCAGCAGCTGGACAGGGGGCGCGAACACTGAAGCTTTCTTT. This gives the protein CASSWTGGANTEAFF.

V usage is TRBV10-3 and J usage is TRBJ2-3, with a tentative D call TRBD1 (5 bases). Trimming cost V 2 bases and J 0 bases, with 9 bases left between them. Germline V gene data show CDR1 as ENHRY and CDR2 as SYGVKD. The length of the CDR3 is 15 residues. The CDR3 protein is CAISEGQPSTDTQYF. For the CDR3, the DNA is TGTGCCATCAGTGAGGGACAACCTAGCACAGATACGCAGTATTTT.

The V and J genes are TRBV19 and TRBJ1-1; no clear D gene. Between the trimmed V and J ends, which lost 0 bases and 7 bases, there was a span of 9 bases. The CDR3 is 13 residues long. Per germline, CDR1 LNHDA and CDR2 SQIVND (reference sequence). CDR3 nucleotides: TGTGCCAGTAGTATAGACATCGGTAGTGAAGCTTTCTTT. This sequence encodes CASSIDIGSEAFF. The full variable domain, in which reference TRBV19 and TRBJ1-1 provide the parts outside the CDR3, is DGGITQSPKYLFRKEGQNVTLSCEQNLNHDAMYWYRQDPGQGLRLIYYSQIVNDFQKGDIAEGYSVSREKKESFPLTVTSAQKNPTAFYLCASSIDIGSEAFFGQGTRLTVV.

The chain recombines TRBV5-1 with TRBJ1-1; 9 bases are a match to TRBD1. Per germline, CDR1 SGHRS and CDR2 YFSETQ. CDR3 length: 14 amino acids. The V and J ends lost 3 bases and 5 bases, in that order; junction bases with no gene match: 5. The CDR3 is CASSYRQGGTEAFF. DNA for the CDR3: TGCGCCAGCAGCTACAGACAGGGGGGAACTGAAGCTTTCTTT. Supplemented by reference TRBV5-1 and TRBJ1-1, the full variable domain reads KAGVTQTPRYLIKTRGQQVTLSCSPISGHRSVSWYQQTPGQGLQFLFEYFSETQRNKGNFPGRFSGRQFSNSRSEMNVSTLELGDSALYLCASSYRQGGTEAFFGQGTRLTVV.

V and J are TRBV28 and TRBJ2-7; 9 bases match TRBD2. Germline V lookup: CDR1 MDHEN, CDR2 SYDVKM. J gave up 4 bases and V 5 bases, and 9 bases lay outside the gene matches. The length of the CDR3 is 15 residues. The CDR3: CASSPSGGRVYEQYF. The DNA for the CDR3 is TGTGCCAGCAGTCCCTCGGGCGGGAGGGTATACGAGCAGTACTTC.

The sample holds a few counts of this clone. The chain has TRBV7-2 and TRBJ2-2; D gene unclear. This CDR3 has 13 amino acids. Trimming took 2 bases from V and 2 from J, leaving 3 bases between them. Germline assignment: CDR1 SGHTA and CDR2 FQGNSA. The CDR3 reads CASSLLNTGELFF. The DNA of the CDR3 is TGTGCCAGCAGCTTATTAAACACCGGGGAGCTGTTTTTT.

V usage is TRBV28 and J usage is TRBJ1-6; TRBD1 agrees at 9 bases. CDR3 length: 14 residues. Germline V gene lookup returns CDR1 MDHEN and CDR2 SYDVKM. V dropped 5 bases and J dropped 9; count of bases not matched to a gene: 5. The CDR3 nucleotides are TGTGCCAGCAGTACAGGGGGCCTGGGTTCACCCCTCCACTTT. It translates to CASSTGGLGSPLHF.